This TCR beta chain was identified in a study of cytomegalovirus exposure and HLA in healthy donors. Background on the study: Among the 350 to 500 donors who were genotyped, roughly 76% fell in the genetic ancestry cluster that is associated with self-reported Caucasian donors. Notes on the study in general: Follow-up analysis later connected one missense variant in DCLRE1C with trimming of TCR beta V- and J-genes. In vitro, three CMV-associated chains proved specific for CMV antigens.

PCR was performed using 60 Vbeta and 13 Jbeta primers. The data were produced by immunoSEQ multiplex PCR, yet TCRdb's version contains in-frame clones alone and is incomplete. The data show some 140,000 clones, over 50% seen once. CDR1 is MNHEY, CDR2 SVGAGI, per germline. The CDR3 length is 14 residues. Trimming took off 0 bases at V and 4 bases at J, with 9 bases between the two ends. Of note for this clone: Its antigen remains unidentified.

The sample consisted of PBMCs. The chain couples TRBV6-5 to TRBJ1-2; D is perhaps TRBD1 (6 bases). This clonotype originated in a human donor in good health. The DNA for the CDR3 is TGTGCCAGCAGTTACTCTCGGACAGCCTATGGCTACACCTTC. This encodes CASSYSRTAYGYTF.